Reported below is one T cell receptor beta chain. Profiling relied on immunoSEQ multiplex PCR, and the TCRdb table lists in-frame clones only, not all of them. The sample has under 95,000 clones, 92% seen once. These data originate in a study of technical replicates of blood from a few donors. Trimming pared 4 bases from V and 6 bases from J, leaving 12 bases between. Germline lookup yields CDR1 MGHRA and CDR2 YSYEKL. This CDR3 is built from 13 residues. The chain carries TRBV4-1 and TRBJ1-2; D gene ambiguous. The specimen sequenced was T cells isolated from PBMCs. This receptor was taken from a human donor in good health. The CDR3 protein is CASSPRVFDGYTF. The CDR3 DNA follows: TGCGCCAGCAGCCCACGGGTGTTCGATGGCTACACCTTC.